This TCR beta chain is from a study of T cells in Graves' hyperthyroidism and ophthalmopathy. This clonotype was seen ten or more times. Its antigen is unknown. TCR beta CDR3 region amplification was performed from RNA transcripts. First-round RT-PCR with HTBI primers amplified the TCR CDR3 region. MiXCR was run by TCRdb on the multiplex PCR reads, yielding one entry per CDR3 protein. The table records fewer than 650,000 distinct CDR3 sequences, roughly 14% of them present only once. In germline, CDR1 is MNHEY, CDR2 SVGEGT. V dropped 7 bases and J dropped 8 bases, with 15 bases sitting between them. This CDR3 has 13 amino acids. Study-level findings and limits: Blood samples included most of the expanded thyroid clonotypes exceeding 0.001.

Patients with ophthalmopathy all had a Clinical Activity Score of at least 3, a NOSPECS grade of at least 4 and duration under 3 months. This TCR was sampled from a woman between 35 and 50 years old with Graves' ophthalmopathy. The sample was blood. V and J are TRBV6-2 or TRBV6-3 and TRBJ2-4; no clear D gene. CDR3 in amino acids: CASTTPMVDIQYF. CDR3 nucleotide sequence: TGTGCCAGCACGACCCCGATGGTTGACATTCAGTACTTC.